The next 21 T cell receptor beta chains were all read from a single sample in a study of CD4 and CD8 cells across lung adenocarcinoma regions. One entry per CDR3 protein results from TCRdb running MiXCR on the PCR reads. The sample holds tens of thousands of distinct CDR3 sequences; approximately 50% are singletons and the top ten take about half. Sequencing was carried out using CD8+ T cells from the center of a lung tumor. Receptors were obtained from a male donor with lung adenocarcinoma. The CD4 and CD8 labels of this study may be unreliable.

Worth noting for this clonotype: One end of the junction varies from germline; a read error may be responsible. The chain combines TRBV27 with TRBJ2-5; D might be TRBD2 (6 bases). Germline V CDR1 and CDR2: MNHEY, SMNVEV (reference sequence). The CDR3 is 15 amino acids. In DNA, the CDR3 is TGTGCCAGCAGACGAGGACTACGGGGCCAAGAGACGCAGTACTTC. Encoded protein: CASRRGLRGQETQYF.

CDR3 sequence (DNA): TGTGCCAGCAGCTTAGATTTCCCCCGCACAGGGTCTGTCACAGATACGCAGTATTTT. Residues: CASSLDFPRTGSVTDTQYF. This chain joins TRBV11-2 and TRBJ2-3, with D possibly matching TRBD1 (6 bases). Deletions cut 0 bases from V and 2 bases from J, with 21 bases between. Per germline, CDR1 SGHAT and CDR2 FQNNGV. The CDR3 length is 19 residues.

This clonotype has more than one count but fewer than ten. The chain joins TRBV6-4 to TRBJ1-2; perhaps TRBD1 as D (5 bases). V was clipped by 6 bases and J by 3 bases, with 14 bases between them. The CDR3 contains 14 residues. The germline V gene encodes CDR1 MRHNA and CDR2 SNTAGT. CDR3 sequence: CASSPTGGYYGYTF. CDR3 DNA sequence: TGTGCCAGCAGCCCAACGGGGGGTTACTATGGCTACACCTTC.

This clonotype was seen at least ten times. This sequence joins TRBV14 and TRBJ2-1; no clear D. The CDR3 extends over 14 amino acids. Trimming removed 0 bases from V and 11 bases from J, with 14 bases in between. CDR1 SGHDN and CDR2 FVKESK come from the germline V gene. CDR3 region: CASSQEYGIGKQFF. The CDR3 region has the DNA TGTGCCAGCAGCCAAGAGTATGGTATTGGTAAGCAGTTCTTC.

In the case of this clonotype: A read error may explain this, as a much larger clone is one base away. The rearrangement joins TRBV27 to TRBJ2-1; 7 bases line up with TRBD2. CDR1 is MNHEY and CDR2 is SMNVEV in the germline V gene (reference sequence). The V and J ends lost 6 bases and 10 bases, in that order; junction bases with no gene match: 6. The CDR3 loop spans 12 amino acids. The CDR3: CASSYGGGEQFF. Here the CDR3 DNA reads TGTGCCAGCAGCTATGGGGGGGGGGAGCAGTTCTTC.

The V call is TRBV14, the J call TRBJ2-5; D not resolved. V lost 5 bases, J lost 2 bases, and 9 bases lay in between. This CDR3 comprises 13 residues. Germline V gene lookup returns CDR1 SGHDN and CDR2 FVKESK. In DNA form, the CDR3 reads TGTGCCAGCAGCTCATTATCACAAGAGACCCAGTACTTC. Protein: CASSSLSQETQYF.

This clonotype occurred a few times. The chain joins TRBV29-1 to TRBJ2-3, with D possibly matching TRBD2 (5 bases). Trimming stripped 3 bases from V and 5 bases from J, with 18 bases between. Germline CDR1 is SQVTM and CDR2 is ANQGSEA. The CDR3 spans 15 residues. CDR3 DNA sequence: TGCAGCGTTGAGGGGATTGGCGGGCCCGGAGATACGCAGTATTTT. Protein: CSVEGIGGPGDTQYF.

The gene calls are TRBV6-9 and TRBJ2-1; 8 nucleotides agree with TRBD1. The J call may be in error: the DNA end matches TRBJ2-7 better. The length of the CDR3 is 12 residues. CDR1 MNHGY and CDR2 SVAAGI come from the germline V gene. CDR3 loop: CARSGTGYEQYF. CDR3 bases: TGTGCCAGGTCCGGGACAGGCTACGAGCAGTACTTC.

This clonotype was recorded a few times. A read error is possible here, since a much larger clone lies one base away. The chain couples TRBV7-6 to TRBJ2-5; no definite D call. Trimming left V 2 bases short and J 11 bases short, with 12 bases between. This CDR3 has 12 residues. Per the germline V gene, CDR1 is SGHVS and CDR2 is FNYEAQ. The CDR3 bases are TGTGCCAGCAGCTTATTGACAAATGAGCAGTACTTC. Translating it yields CASSLLTNEQYF. Using reference TRBV7-6 and TRBJ2-5 for the parts outside the CDR3, the full variable domain is GAGVSQSPRYKVTKRGQDVALRCDPISGHVSLYWYRQALGQGPEFLTYFNYEAQQDKSGLPNDRFSAERPEGSISTLTIQRTEQRDSAMYRCASSLLTNEQYFGPGTRLLVL.

Comments on this clonotype: The CDR3 does not end in the conserved phenylalanine or tryptophan, so this is likely a read error. CDR3: CASAPTGTARSYEQYL. In DNA, the CDR3 is TGTGCCAGCGCGCCAACCGGGACAGCTCGCTCCTACGAGCAGTACTTA. V and J are TRBV6-1 and TRBJ2-1; 7 bases map to TRBD1. The J call is doubtful: the DNA matches TRBJ2-7 better. The length of the CDR3 is 16 residues. CDR1 is MNHNS, CDR2 SASEGT, per germline.

Note on this clonotype: At one of its ends the junction is not consistent with the germline gene, which may arise from a read error. The CDR3: CACRRPGGGDPDTQYF. CDR3 bases: TGTGCCTGCAGGCGTCCAGGGGGAGGAGACCCAGATACGCAGTATTTT. J is TRBJ2-3 and V is TRBV28; perhaps TRBD1 as D (7 bases). The germline gives CDR1 MDHEN, CDR2 SYDVKM. The CDR3 consists of 16 residues.

This clonotype was counted ten times or more. The chain is built from TRBV27 and TRBJ2-1, with TRBD2 matching 9 bases. The J call may be in error: the DNA end matches TRBJ2-7 better. Germline V CDR1 and CDR2: MNHEY, SMNVEV (reference sequence). The CDR3 sequence is 15 residues long. CDR3 DNA sequence: TGTGCCAGCAGTTCACCGGGACTAGCTAATTACGAGCAGTACTTC. Amino acids: CASSSPGLANYEQYF.

Concerning this clonotype itself: One end of the junction is discordant with germline, which a read error may explain. The chain recombines TRBV6-1 with TRBJ2-3; 10 bases fit TRBD1. The CDR3 runs to 16 residues. Germline CDR1 reads MNHNS; CDR2 reads SASEGT. The CDR3 sequence is CASREAGTGVGETQYF. CDR3 in DNA: TGTGCCAGCAGGGAAGCCGGGACAGGGGTTGGAGAGACGCAGTATTTT.

This clonotype was seen repeatedly, ten times or more. V gene TRBV6-1 combines with J gene TRBJ1-1; D might be TRBD1 (5 bases). CDR1 is MNHNS and CDR2 is SASEGT in the germline V gene. Trimming pared 4 bases from V and 8 bases from J, leaving 14 bases between. This CDR3 contains 13 residues. The CDR3 nucleotides are TGTGCCAGCAGTGCCTCACAGGCGAGGGAAGCTTTCTTT. It encodes CASSASQAREAFF.

The CDR3 nucleotides read TGCGCCAGCACCCCGGTAGGAAACGCCTACGAGCAGTACTTC. Translation: CASTPVGNAYEQYF. V and J are TRBV10-2 and TRBJ2-7; D uncertain. Per germline, CDR1 WSHSY and CDR2 SAAADI. V lost 7 bases and J lost 2, with 15 bases in between. The CDR3 runs to 14 residues.

There are many counts of this clonotype. The CDR3 region is CASSPPGLEHYNEQFF. The CDR3 DNA sequence: TGTGCCAGCAGTCCTCCCGGACTAGAGCACTACAATGAGCAGTTCTTC. V usage is TRBV6-1 and J usage is TRBJ2-1; TRBD2 agrees at 7 bases. Germline trimming cut 5 bases from V and 3 bases from J; bases unmatched to any gene: 10. Germline CDR1 is MNHNS and CDR2 is SASEGT. This CDR3 region has 16 residues.

V usage is TRBV3-1 and J usage is TRBJ1-4; D is undetermined. Germline V gene sequence: CDR1 LGHDT, CDR2 YNNKEL (reference sequence). V was cut by 2 bases and J by 8 bases, with 9 bases left in between. CDR3 length: 13 amino acids. The CDR3 sequence is CASSQNEEEKLFF. CDR3 nucleotides: TGTGCCAGCAGCCAAAACGAGGAGGAAAAACTGTTTTTT. Using reference TRBV3-1 and TRBJ1-4 for the parts outside the CDR3, the full variable domain is DTAVSQTPKYLVTQMGNDKSIKCEQNLGHDTMYWYKQDSKKFLKIMFSYNNKELIINETVPNRFSPKSPDKAHLNLHINSLELGDSAVYFCASSQNEEEKLFFGSGTQLSVL.

The table lists this clonotype with many counts. The chain joins TRBV28 to TRBJ2-5; TRBD1 agrees at 9 bases. In germline, CDR1 is MDHEN, CDR2 SYDVKM. V lost 6 bases to trimming and J lost 5 bases; unmatched junction nucleotides: 16. The CDR3 has 17 residues. Here the CDR3 reads CASSPPFRDRAFETQYF. The CDR3 DNA sequence: TGTGCCAGCAGCCCCCCATTCCGGGACAGGGCGTTCGAGACCCAGTACTTC.

The chain employs TRBV7-2 and TRBJ2-5; 8 nucleotides match TRBD1. With V trimmed by 1 base and J by 11 bases, 21 bases remained unmatched. The germline gives CDR1 SGHTA, CDR2 FQGNSA. There are 18 residues in the CDR3. The CDR3 protein is CASSLGVRGLSSTREQYF. CDR3 bases: TGTGCCAGCAGCTTAGGGGTCAGGGGGCTCTCCTCTACTAGAGAGCAGTACTTC.

This clonotype showed up many times. The chain combines TRBV6-5 with TRBJ1-1; D is possibly TRBD1 (5 bases). The CDR3 consists of 13 residues. Per the germline V gene, CDR1 is MNHEY and CDR2 is SVGAGI. The V gene lost 4 bases and the J gene lost 4 bases, with 10 bases spanning the gap. CDR3 sequence: CASSFQGGTEAFF. Here the CDR3 DNA reads TGTGCCAGCAGTTTTCAGGGAGGCACTGAAGCTTTCTTT.

This clonotype was picked up many times. The gene calls are TRBV6-5 and TRBJ2-1, with 10 positions matching TRBD2. The CDR3 is made up of 16 amino acids. CDR1 and CDR2 from the germline V gene are MNHEY and SVGAGI. The V gene end was trimmed by 2 bases and the J gene end by 3 bases; junction bases not matched to a gene: 4. The CDR3 protein is CASSYRTSGDYNEQFF. The DNA of the CDR3 is TGTGCCAGCAGTTACCGGACTAGCGGCGACTACAATGAGCAGTTCTTC.